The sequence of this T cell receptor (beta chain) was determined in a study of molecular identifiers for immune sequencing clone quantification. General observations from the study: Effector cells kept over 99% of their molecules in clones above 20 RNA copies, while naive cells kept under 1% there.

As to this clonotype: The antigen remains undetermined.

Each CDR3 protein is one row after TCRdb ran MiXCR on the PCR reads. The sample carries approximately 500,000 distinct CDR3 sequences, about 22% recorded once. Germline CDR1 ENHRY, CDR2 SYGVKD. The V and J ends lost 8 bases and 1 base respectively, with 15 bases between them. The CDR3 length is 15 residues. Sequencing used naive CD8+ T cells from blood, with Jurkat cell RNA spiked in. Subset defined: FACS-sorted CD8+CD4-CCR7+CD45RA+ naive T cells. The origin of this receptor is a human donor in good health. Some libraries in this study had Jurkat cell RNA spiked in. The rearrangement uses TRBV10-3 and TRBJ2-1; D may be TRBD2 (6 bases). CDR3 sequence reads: CAIGEERGSYNEQFF. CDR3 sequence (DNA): TGTGCCATCGGGGAGGAACGGGGTTCCTACAATGAGCAGTTCTTC.